This T cell receptor (beta chain) stems from a study of cytomegalovirus exposure and HLA in healthy donors. PCR amplification relied on 60 Vbeta primers (plus 13 Jbeta primers). Per the original data handling: Roughly 10 million shared chains were among some 80 million unique TCR beta chains counted in a later analysis. Clones were read by immunoSEQ multiplex PCR, and TCRdb kept only the in-frame ones, dropping some. The V and J calls and clone size are taken from that table; D and trimming were inferred from the DNA. This sample has approximately 150,000 clones; 79% occur once, and the top ten carry 2.1%. The germline gives CDR1 LGHNA, CDR2 YSLEER. The CDR3 extends over 16 amino acids. Trimming removed 4 bases from V and 8 bases from J, with 23 bases in between. Study results and caveats: When the data were analyzed later, several of the most significant clusters appeared to be linked to common viral pathogens.

Notes on this clone: Its antigen remains unknown.

This chain uses TRBV4-3 with TRBJ1-2; weak D call: TRBD1 (6 bases). Sequencing was performed on PBMCs. This TCR derives from a man aged 40-49 years in good health and CMV-seronegative. The DNA for the CDR3 is TGCGCCAGCAGCCCCGAACCCATCAACAGGGTGAACGGCTACACCTTC. The encoded protein is CASSPEPINRVNGYTF.